Presented here are 8 T cell receptor beta chains from one specimen sequenced in a study of blood T cell repertoires in COVID-19. Here immunoSEQ multiplex PCR was the method, and the copy in TCRdb shows in-frame clones only, minus some. The sample holds over 45,000 clones, about four fifths seen once. Sequenced: peripheral blood. The receptors derive from a woman older than 75 with acute or convalescent COVID-19.

The rearrangement uses TRBV9 and TRBJ2-3; D is perhaps TRBD2 (5 bases). Trimming left V 3 bases short and J 4 bases short, with 12 bases between. The germline V gene encodes CDR1 SGDLS and CDR2 YYNGEE. The CDR3 loop spans 14 amino acids. In DNA form, the CDR3 reads TGTGCCAGCAGCGCTCTAGAGGGCCCAGATACGCAGTATTTT. It yields the protein CASSALEGPDTQYF.

This chain links TRBV5-1 with TRBJ2-7; D ambiguous. Trimming took 1 base from V and 1 from J, leaving 15 bases between them. Germline V lookup: CDR1 SGHRS, CDR2 YFSETQ. CDR3 length equals 16 residues. The CDR3 reads CASSLWADSPSYEQYF. In nucleotides, the CDR3 is TGCGCCAGCAGCTTGTGGGCCGATTCTCCGTCCTACGAGCAGTACTTC. Complete variable domain (other parts from reference TRBV5-1 and TRBJ2-7): KAGVTQTPRYLIKTRGQQVTLSCSPISGHRSVSWYQQTPGQGLQFLFEYFSETQRNKGNFPGRFSGRQFSNSRSEMNVSTLELGDSALYLCASSLWADSPSYEQYFGPGTRLTVT.

This clone was counted between two and nine times. V usage is TRBV7-9 and J usage is TRBJ2-3; a possible D gene is TRBD1 (6 bases). This CDR3 spans 16 amino acids. CDR1 and CDR2 (germline): SEHNR, FQNEAQ (reference sequence). Trimming left V 5 bases short and J 2 bases short, with 17 bases between. CDR3: CASSPTGIINTDTQYF. The DNA for the CDR3 is TGTGCCAGCAGCCCTACAGGGATAATAAACACAGATACGCAGTATTTT.

The V and J genes are TRBV13 and TRBJ2-1; 9 bases align to TRBD2. Germline lookup yields CDR1 PRHDT and CDR2 FYEKMQ (reference sequence). The J segment lost 5 bases and the V segment lost 4 bases, leaving 15 bases of the junction unmatched. This CDR3 has 18 residues. The CDR3 bases are TGTGCCAGCAGCTCCTCGCTCGGCGGGGGGGCTCTCGACAATGAGCAGTTCTTC. Encoded protein: CASSSSLGGGALDNEQFF.

This chain joins TRBV24-1 and TRBJ2-3; TRBD1 is a possible D gene (6 bases). The CDR3 contains 16 residues. With 4 bases removed from V and 4 bases from J, the gap between germline ends came to 17 bases. CDR1 is KGHDR, CDR2 SFDVKD, per germline. The CDR3 coding sequence is TGTGCCACCAGTGACCCACCCTCGACAGGCGCAGATACGCAGTATTTT. Amino acids: CATSDPPSTGADTQYF.

This rearrangement joins TRBV5-4 to TRBJ2-7, with 9 nucleotides matching TRBD1. This CDR3 is built from 15 residues. The V gene end was trimmed by 3 bases and the J gene end by 3 bases; junction bases not matched to a gene: 7. Germline CDR1 SGHNT, CDR2 YYREEE (reference sequence). In nucleotides, the CDR3 is TGTGCCAGCAGCTCCCGACAGGGGGGCATCTACGAGCAGTACTTC. Protein product: CASSSRQGGIYEQYF.

The gene calls are TRBV28 and TRBJ1-1; 8 bases agree with TRBD1. From germline, CDR1 is MDHEN and CDR2 SYDVKM. The length of the CDR3 is 14 residues. Trimming at V came to 1 base and at J to 4 bases, leaving 2 bases not matched to a gene. The CDR3 sequence: CASSLSGGGTEAFF. Here the CDR3 DNA reads TGTGCCAGCAGTTTATCAGGGGGCGGCACTGAAGCTTTCTTT.

V is TRBV6-6 and J is TRBJ1-1; D is unresolved. The V gene lost 4 bases and the J gene lost 1 base, with 7 bases spanning the gap. This CDR3 has 13 residues. Germline assignment: CDR1 MNHNY and CDR2 SVGAGI (reference sequence). The CDR3 coding sequence is TGTGCCAGCAGTTGGGAGGAGAACACTGAAGCTTTCTTT. Protein sequence: CASSWEENTEAFF.